These 28 T cell receptor beta chains originate from one sample sequenced in a study of cytomegalovirus exposure and HLA in healthy donors. The PCR made use of 60 Vbeta and 13 Jbeta primers. Sequenced by immunoSEQ multiplex PCR; TCRdb stores in-frame clones only, minus some. The repertoire has 85,000 to 100,000 clones, about 80% of them found once; the top ten carry about 7.9%. Sequenced: PBMCs. All receptors derive from a young man in good health and CMV-seronegative.

This clone was seen a handful of times. The genes are TRBV4-2 and TRBJ2-3; 10 bases map to TRBD2. Germline values: CDR1 LGHNA, CDR2 YNFKEQ. The V segment lost 0 bases and the J segment 4 bases; nucleotides outside the gene matches: 4. The CDR3 has 16 amino acids. CDR3 DNA sequence: TGTGCCAGCAGCCAAGACGCCAGCGGGGGGGCAGATACGCAGTATTTT. It is translated as CASSQDASGGADTQYF.

The rearrangement uses TRBV29-1 and TRBJ2-7; TRBD2 agrees at 10 bases. V was clipped by 5 bases and J by 6 bases; unmatched bases: 19. Per the germline V gene, CDR1 is SQVTM and CDR2 is ANQGSEA. The CDR3 runs to 17 residues. The chain's CDR3 is CSVLRAGWLAGDGEQYF. For the CDR3, the DNA is TGCAGCGTTCTGAGGGCAGGGTGGCTAGCGGGAGACGGCGAGCAGTACTTC.

The chain couples TRBV9 to TRBJ1-1, with D possibly matching TRBD1 (6 bases). In germline, CDR1 is SGDLS, CDR2 YYNGEE. With 0 bases removed from V and 4 bases from J, the gap between germline ends came to 10 bases. The CDR3 covers 14 residues. The CDR3, as DNA: TGTGCCAGCAGCGTAGGACAGGACGGCACTGAAGCTTTCTTT. The encoded protein is CASSVGQDGTEAFF. Looking up the rest from reference TRBV9 and TRBJ1-1 gives the full variable domain: DSGVTQTPKHLITATGQRVTLRCSPRSGDLSVYWYQQSLDQGLQFLIQYYNGEERAKGNILERFSAQQFPDLHSELNLSSLELGDSALYFCASSVGQDGTEAFFGQGTRLTVV.

This chain links TRBV27 with TRBJ1-2; 9 nucleotides agree with TRBD1. Germline V gene lookup returns CDR1 MNHEY and CDR2 SMNVEV (reference sequence). The CDR3 has 16 residues. The J segment lost 3 bases and the V segment lost 5 bases, leaving 10 bases of the junction unmatched. This chain's CDR3 is CASSGQGPLRDYGYTF. As DNA, the CDR3 is TGTGCCAGCAGTGGACAGGGGCCCCTCCGAGACTATGGCTACACCTTC.

The sample holds a few counts of this clone. V gene TRBV30 combines with J gene TRBJ1-5, with a possible D match to TRBD1 (6 bases). The germline V gene encodes CDR1 GTSNPN and CDR2 SVGIG (reference sequence). This CDR3 has 14 amino acids. Trimming pared 3 bases from V and 6 bases from J, leaving 15 bases between. The CDR3 DNA reads TGTGCCTGGAGCGGGGGGGCGCTTGGTCAGCCCCAGCATTTT. Translated: CAWSGGALGQPQHF. The full variable domain, rest sourced from reference TRBV30 and TRBJ1-5, is SQTIHQWPATLVQPVGSPLSLECTVEGTSNPNLYWYRQAAGRGLQLLFYSVGIGQISSEVPQNLSASRPQDRQFILSSKKLLLSDSGFYLCAWSGGALGQPQHFGDGTRLSIL.

The rearrangement joins TRBV19 to TRBJ2-7, with D unresolved. This CDR3 is 16 amino acids long. CDR1 is LNHDA and CDR2 is SQIVND in the germline V gene (reference sequence). Trimming pared 7 bases from V and 5 bases from J, leaving 24 bases between. CDR3: CASTPFLGNSKNEQYF. As DNA, the CDR3 is TGTGCCAGTACCCCCTTCCTAGGCAATAGTAAAAACGAGCAGTACTTC.

In DNA, the CDR3 is TGTGCCTGGAGGATTCAGGGTGAAGCTTTCTTT. It specifies CAWRIQGEAFF. The chain recombines TRBV30 with TRBJ1-1, with D tentatively TRBD1 (5 bases). This CDR3 has 11 amino acids. Germline CDR1 and CDR2: GTSNPN and SVGIG (reference sequence). V was pared by 3 bases and J by 7 bases, with 9 bases between.

This clone was recorded a few times. The chain recombines TRBV5-1 with TRBJ1-2; D is unclear. V gave up 1 base and J gave up 8 bases, with 12 bases separating them. Germline V gene data show CDR1 as SGHRS and CDR2 as YFSETQ. This CDR3 is built from 13 residues. In nucleotides, the CDR3 is TGCGCCAGCAGCTTGCGGGGTCAGAGGGGCTACACCTTC. Translation: CASSLRGQRGYTF.

This rearrangement joins TRBV7-9 to TRBJ2-7, with TRBD1 matching 8 bases. V lost 1 base and J lost 1; bases outside the gene matches: 6. Germline V gene lookup returns CDR1 SEHNR and CDR2 FQNEAQ (reference sequence). The CDR3 length is 16 residues. The CDR3 DNA is TGTGCCAGCAGCTTAGGTGGACAGGGTCTTTCCTACGAGCAGTACTTC. Amino acids: CASSLGGQGLSYEQYF.

This chain connects TRBV5-6 to TRBJ2-5; 8 nucleotides agree with TRBD1. Germline lookup yields CDR1 SGHDT and CDR2 YYEEEE. The length of the CDR3 is 14 residues. V lost 0 bases, J lost 2 bases, and 0 bases stayed unmatched. DNA for the CDR3: TGTGCCAGCAGCTTGGGACAGGGGCAAGAGACCCAGTACTTC. Amino acids: CASSLGQGQETQYF.

About this clone itself: The CDR3 end shows no conserved phenylalanine or tryptophan, and so a read error is likely. The chain recombines TRBV13 with TRBJ1-1; 10 bases fit TRBD1. With 5 bases clipped from V and 0 bases from J, the junction kept 3 bases outside the gene matches. Germline V CDR1 and CDR2: PRHDT, FYEKMQ (reference sequence). This CDR3 contains 15 residues. CDR3 sequence reads: CASSAGQGMNTEAFS. In DNA form, the CDR3 reads TGTGCCAGCAGCGCGGGACAGGGGATGAACACTGAAGCTTTCTCT.

This chain joins TRBV27 and TRBJ2-5; D gene unclear. Per the germline V gene, CDR1 is MNHEY and CDR2 is SMNVEV (reference sequence). This CDR3 contains 12 residues. Trimming removed 4 bases at V and 0 bases at J, with 3 bases between. CDR3: CASSSNQETQYF. In DNA form, the CDR3 reads TGTGCCAGCAGTTCTAACCAAGAGACCCAGTACTTC.

The chain uses TRBV10-1 and TRBJ2-3, with 7 bases matching TRBD1. Per the germline V gene, CDR1 is WNHNN and CDR2 is SYGVQD (reference sequence). The V and J ends lost 3 bases and 0 bases, in that order; junction bases with no gene match: 6. The CDR3 is made up of 16 amino acids. The CDR3 DNA follows: TGCGCCAGCAGTGACCCCTTACAGGGGAGCACAGATACGCAGTATTTT. The encoded protein is CASSDPLQGSTDTQYF.

This chain joins TRBV11-2 and TRBJ1-2, with 8 bases matching TRBD1. The CDR3 totals 13 residues. The J segment lost 3 bases and the V segment lost 5 bases, leaving 2 bases of the junction unmatched. CDR1 SGHAT and CDR2 FQNNGV come from the germline V gene. CDR3 residues: CASSQGQDYGYTF. Written as DNA, the CDR3 is TGTGCCAGCAGCCAGGGACAGGACTATGGCTACACCTTC.

The rearrangement uses TRBV28 and TRBJ2-5; 7 nucleotides match TRBD2. The V segment lost 5 bases and the J segment 5 bases; nucleotides outside the gene matches: 14. The V gene's germline CDR1 is MDHEN and CDR2 SYDVKM. The length of the CDR3 is 16 residues. Written as DNA, the CDR3 is TGTGCCAGCAGTACCCTGGGGGAGGGGCTAGGGGAGACCCAGTACTTC. Translation: CASSTLGEGLGETQYF.

V is TRBV13 and J is TRBJ2-1, with 9 bases fitting TRBD2. Per germline, CDR1 PRHDT and CDR2 FYEKMQ (reference sequence). J gave up 4 bases and V 1 base, and 8 bases lay outside the gene matches. The CDR3 has 17 amino acids. Here the CDR3 reads CASSLVGGGAYYNEQFF. The CDR3 DNA reads as TGTGCCAGCAGCTTAGTTGGCGGGGGGGCGTATTACAATGAGCAGTTCTTC.

The rearrangement uses TRBV5-1 and TRBJ1-2; 8 positions agree with TRBD1. The CDR3 has 13 residues. V was clipped by 1 base and J by 8 bases; unmatched bases: 4. Germline lookup yields CDR1 SGHRS and CDR2 YFSETQ. The CDR3 nucleotides are TGCGCCAGCAGCTTGCAGGGGGCCGCCGGCTACACCTTC. This translates into CASSLQGAAGYTF. Filled out from reference TRBV5-1 and TRBJ1-2, the complete variable domain reads KAGVTQTPRYLIKTRGQQVTLSCSPISGHRSVSWYQQTPGQGLQFLFEYFSETQRNKGNFPGRFSGRQFSNSRSEMNVSTLELGDSALYLCASSLQGAAGYTFGSGTRLTVV.

The chain uses TRBV4-1 and TRBJ2-3; D is uncertain. Germline lookup yields CDR1 MGHRA and CDR2 YSYEKL. CDR3 length: 14 amino acids. Between the trimmed V and J ends, which lost 1 base and 2 bases, there was a span of 7 bases. The CDR3 is CASSQVFVTDTQYF. DNA for the CDR3: TGCGCCAGCAGCCAAGTTTTCGTCACAGATACGCAGTATTTT.

The chain employs TRBV15 and TRBJ1-3; the D is unclear. The CDR3 is 18 residues long. The germline V and J ends were trimmed by 0 bases and 1 base, with 16 bases remaining between them. CDR1 LNHNV and CDR2 YYDKDF come from the germline V gene (reference sequence). In nucleotides, the CDR3 is TGTGCCACCAGCAGAGATACCCCGCGTACCTCTTCTGGAAACACCATATATTTT. Its translation is CATSRDTPRTSSGNTIYF.

DNA of the CDR3: TGTGCCAGCAGTGAAGATGAAACGGTGAGAAGCAATCAGCCCCAGCATTTT. Translating gives CASSEDETVRSNQPQHF. The gene calls are TRBV6-1 and TRBJ1-5, with D uncertain. The ends were cut back, 1 base at V and 1 base at J, with 14 bases in the middle. CDR1 and CDR2 from the germline V gene are MNHNS and SASEGT. The CDR3 contains 17 residues.

The CDR3 DNA reads TGTGCCAGCAGTTCCCCACAGGGATCGGGCACTGAAGCTTTCTTT. It codes for CASSSPQGSGTEAFF. The chain joins TRBV6-6 to TRBJ1-1, with a possible D match to TRBD1 (6 bases). The CDR3 is 15 amino acids. Trimming left V 4 bases short and J 4 bases short, with 16 bases between. Germline V gene sequence: CDR1 MNHNY, CDR2 SVGAGI (reference sequence).

V is TRBV27 and J is TRBJ2-1, with TRBD1 identical over 10 bases. The CDR3 covers 14 residues. Germline loops: CDR1 MNHEY, CDR2 SMNVEV (reference sequence). Trimming cost V 6 bases and J 9 bases; bases outside gene matches: 8. The CDR3 sequence is CASRMLTGGAEQFF. DNA of the CDR3: TGTGCCAGCAGGATGTTGACAGGGGGCGCTGAGCAGTTCTTC.

J is TRBJ2-1 and V is TRBV6-5; 8 bases line up with TRBD2. Germline CDR1 MNHEY, CDR2 SVGAGI. J lost 9 bases, V lost 5 bases, and 6 bases had no gene match. This CDR3 comprises 13 residues. CDR3 bases: TGTGCCAGCAGTGGGGGACTAGGGGGTGAGCAGTTCTTC. This codes for CASSGGLGGEQFF.

This chain links TRBV28 with TRBJ1-2; tentatively, D is TRBD1 (5 bases). The V end was cut by 8 bases, the J end by 3 bases, with 16 bases between. Germline V lookup: CDR1 MDHEN, CDR2 SYDVKM. This CDR3 comprises 14 residues. This CDR3 reads CASYPRGRDYGYTF. Written as DNA, the CDR3 is TGTGCCAGCTACCCGCGGGGCAGGGACTATGGCTACACCTTC.

The chain uses TRBV18 and TRBJ2-5; D is ambiguous. Germline V gene sequence: CDR1 KGHSH, CDR2 LQKENI. The CDR3 has 11 residues. Trimming stripped 6 bases from V and 5 bases from J, with 7 bases between. Here the CDR3 reads CASSPGETQYF. Written as DNA, the CDR3 is TGTGCCAGCTCTCCCGGGGAGACCCAGTACTTC.

This clone was found once. The rearrangement joins TRBV9 to TRBJ1-2; D may be TRBD1 (5 bases). The length of the CDR3 is 15 residues. The V gene lost 8 bases and the J gene lost 8 bases, with 25 bases spanning the gap. Germline V CDR1 and CDR2: SGDLS, YYNGEE. The CDR3 reads CASSEGAPGGGGYTF. The CDR3 region has the DNA TGTGCCAGTTCAGAAGGGGCCCCGGGAGGTGGGGGCTACACCTTC. Complete variable domain (other parts from reference TRBV9 and TRBJ1-2): DSGVTQTPKHLITATGQRVTLRCSPRSGDLSVYWYQQSLDQGLQFLIQYYNGEERAKGNILERFSAQQFPDLHSELNLSSLELGDSALYFCASSEGAPGGGGYTFGSGTRLTVV.

This sequence joins TRBV29-1 and TRBJ2-6, with D maybe TRBD2 (6 bases). CDR3 length equals 15 residues. V was clipped by 4 bases and J by 0 bases, with 10 bases between them. The V gene's germline CDR1 is SQVTM and CDR2 ANQGSEA. This chain's CDR3 is CSVVGGGSGANVLTF. The CDR3 nucleotides are TGCAGCGTTGTGGGGGGTGGCTCTGGGGCCAACGTCCTGACTTTC.

The chain couples TRBV4-2 to TRBJ2-7; D unclear. Per germline, CDR1 LGHNA and CDR2 YNFKEQ. This CDR3 has 14 amino acids. Trimming cost V 3 bases and J 0 bases, with 9 bases left between them. CDR3 sequence (DNA): TGTGCCAGCAGCCAGCAGAGGAGCTCCTACGAGCAGTACTTC. It translates to CASSQQRSSYEQYF.